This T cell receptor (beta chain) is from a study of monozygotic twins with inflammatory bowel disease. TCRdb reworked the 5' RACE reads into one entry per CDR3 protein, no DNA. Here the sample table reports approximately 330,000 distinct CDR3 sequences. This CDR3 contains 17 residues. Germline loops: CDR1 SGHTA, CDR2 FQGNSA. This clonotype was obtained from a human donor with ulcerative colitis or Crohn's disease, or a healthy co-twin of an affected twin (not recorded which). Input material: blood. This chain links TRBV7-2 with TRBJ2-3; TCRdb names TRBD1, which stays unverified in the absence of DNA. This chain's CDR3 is CASSFRGNRMGTDTQYF. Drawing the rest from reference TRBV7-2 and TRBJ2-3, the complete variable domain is GAGVSQSPSNKVTEKGKDVELRCDPISGHTALYWYRQSLGQGLEFLIYFQGNSAPDKSGLPSDRFSAERTGGSVSTLTIQRTQQEDSAVYLCASSFRGNRMGTDTQYFGPGTRLTVL.